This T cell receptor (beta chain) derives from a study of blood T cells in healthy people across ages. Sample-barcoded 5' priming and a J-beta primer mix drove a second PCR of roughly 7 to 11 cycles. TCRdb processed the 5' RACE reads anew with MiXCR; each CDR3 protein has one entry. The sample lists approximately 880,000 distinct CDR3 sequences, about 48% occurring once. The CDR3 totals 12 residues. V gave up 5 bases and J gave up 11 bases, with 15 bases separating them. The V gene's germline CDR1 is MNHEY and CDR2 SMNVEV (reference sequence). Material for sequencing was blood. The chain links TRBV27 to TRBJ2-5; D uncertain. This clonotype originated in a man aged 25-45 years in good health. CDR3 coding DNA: TGTGCCAGCAGTCCCTGGCGCAGTGAGCAGTACTTC. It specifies CASSPWRSEQYF.